This T cell receptor (beta chain) was profiled in a study of identical twins. V lost 3 bases, J lost 8 bases, and 14 bases lay in between. This CDR3 comprises 14 residues. This clonotype was seen many times. TCRdb re-called the 5' RACE reads through MiXCR, storing one row per CDR3 protein. The data hold approximately 230,000 distinct CDR3 sequences, with over 5.5% observed a single time. The sample also formed part of further work on T cells expressing NK-cell markers. From that paper: In four donors, dominant clonotypes made up about 25-65% of CD3+CD56-NKG2C+ cells.

The TCR originated in a woman aged 18-30 years in good health. The chain recombines TRBV12-3 or TRBV12-4 with TRBJ1-5; D might be TRBD1 (6 bases). The source material was CD8+ T cells sorted from blood. CDR3 region: CASSLGGQYEPQHF. CDR3 bases: TGTGCCAGCAGTTTGGGTGGACAGTATGAGCCCCAGCATTTT.